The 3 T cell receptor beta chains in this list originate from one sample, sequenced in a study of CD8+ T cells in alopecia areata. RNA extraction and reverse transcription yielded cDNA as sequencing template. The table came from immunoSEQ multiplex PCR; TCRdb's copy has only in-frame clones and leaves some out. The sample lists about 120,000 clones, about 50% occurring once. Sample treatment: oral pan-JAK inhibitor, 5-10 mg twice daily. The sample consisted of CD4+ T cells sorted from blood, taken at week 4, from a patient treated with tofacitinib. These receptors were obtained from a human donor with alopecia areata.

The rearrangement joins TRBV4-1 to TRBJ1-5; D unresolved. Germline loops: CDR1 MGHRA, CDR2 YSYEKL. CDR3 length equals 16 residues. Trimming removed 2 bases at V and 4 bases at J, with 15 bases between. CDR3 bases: TGCGCCAGCAGCCAAACGTCGGCAGGCGCTAATCAGCCCCAGCATTTT. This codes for CASSQTSAGANQPQHF.

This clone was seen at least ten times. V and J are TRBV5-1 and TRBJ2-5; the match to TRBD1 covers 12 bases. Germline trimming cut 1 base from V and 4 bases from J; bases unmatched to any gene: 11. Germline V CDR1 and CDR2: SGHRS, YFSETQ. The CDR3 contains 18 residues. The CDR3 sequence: CASSLNTGTGGIGETQYF. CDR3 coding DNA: TGCGCCAGCAGCTTGAACACCGGGACAGGGGGCATCGGAGAGACCCAGTACTTC.

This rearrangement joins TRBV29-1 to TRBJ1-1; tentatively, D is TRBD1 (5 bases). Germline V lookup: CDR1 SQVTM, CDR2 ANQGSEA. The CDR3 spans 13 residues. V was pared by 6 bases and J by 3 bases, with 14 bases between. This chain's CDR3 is CSVGTRVDTEAFF. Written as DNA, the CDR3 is TGCAGCGTCGGTACCAGGGTTGACACTGAAGCTTTCTTT.